The entry below gives a single T cell receptor (beta chain) sequence along with its context. Per the authors' pipeline: Estimation of nucleated cell counts relied on the amplification of reference gene primers. This table comes from immunoSEQ multiplex PCR, and its TCRdb copy is limited to in-frame clones, with some not included. V and J calls and clone size are copied from that table; D and trimming were computed from the DNA. The sample yields more than 200,000 clones, 81% seen once. This record belongs to a study of blood T cell repertoires in COVID-19. About the research overall: COVID-19 samples from acute and convalescent phases originated in the United States, Italy and Spain. The cDNA or gDNA used as material had been derived from T cells, B-cell-depleted T cells, or PBMCs.

The CDR3 consists of 14 residues. J gave up 1 base and V 4 bases, and 3 bases lay outside the gene matches. Per the germline V gene, CDR1 is SNHLY and CDR2 is FYNNEI. This chain uses TRBV2 with TRBJ1-1; TRBD1 matches at 7 bases. This clonotype was obtained from a woman aged 80 or over with acute or convalescent COVID-19. Material for sequencing was peripheral blood. The CDR3 DNA sequence: TGTGCCAGCAGTGGACAGGGAGAGAACACTGAAGCTTTCTTT. The encoded protein is CASSGQGENTEAFF.